This record concerns one TCR beta chain sequence. Its antigen is currently unknown. The data belong to a study of CD8+CD57+ T cells in acquired aplastic anemia. Background on the study: The mean DNA yield obtained from sorted CD4+ and CD8+ cells came to 3 to 3.5 ug. Findings of the study overall: Simpson's diversity of CD8+ cells was not significantly different in patients compared with controls. Patients shared approximately 30 CD8+ CDR3 sequences with controls.

The study profiled TCR beta VDJ and CDR3 using genomic DNA as template. In TCRdb, the reads were re-called with MiXCR into one record per CDR3 protein. Counted here are 100,000 to 150,000 distinct CDR3 sequences, approximately 40% occurring once; the ten biggest clones make up around 2.7%. The ends were cut back, 5 bases at V and 1 base at J, with 7 bases in the middle. The CDR3 is 13 amino acids. Germline V gene sequence: CDR1 LNHDA, CDR2 SQIVND (reference sequence). By flow cytometry, patients selected for sequencing had shown an expansion of CD8+CD57+ cells. The source of this sequence is a human donor with aplastic anemia. This chain uses TRBV19 with TRBJ2-3; D gene uncertain. The sample comprised sorted CD4+, CD8+, or CD8+CD57+ T cells (not recorded which) from PBMCs. The CDR3 DNA follows: TGTGCCAGTAGTGTCAGCCGCACAGATACGCAGTATTTT. Residues: CASSVSRTDTQYF. Together with reference TRBV19 and TRBJ2-3, the CDR3 gives the full variable domain: DGGITQSPKYLFRKEGQNVTLSCEQNLNHDAMYWYRQDPGQGLRLIYYSQIVNDFQKGDIAEGYSVSREKKESFPLTVTSAQKNPTAFYLCASSVSRTDTQYFGPGTRLTVL.